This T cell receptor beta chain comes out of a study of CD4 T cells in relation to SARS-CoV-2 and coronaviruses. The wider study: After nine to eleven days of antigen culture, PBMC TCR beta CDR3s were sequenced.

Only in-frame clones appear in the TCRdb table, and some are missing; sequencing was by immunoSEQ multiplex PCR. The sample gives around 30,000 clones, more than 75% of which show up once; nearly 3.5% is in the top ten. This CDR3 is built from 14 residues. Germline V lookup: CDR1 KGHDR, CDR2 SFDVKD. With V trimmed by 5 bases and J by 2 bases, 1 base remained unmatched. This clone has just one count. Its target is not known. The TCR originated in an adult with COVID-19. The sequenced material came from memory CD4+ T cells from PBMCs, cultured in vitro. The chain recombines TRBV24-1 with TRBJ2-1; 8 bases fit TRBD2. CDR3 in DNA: TGTGCCACCAGTGTAGCGGGGACCTACAATGAGCAGTTCTTC. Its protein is CATSVAGTYNEQFF.